This TCR beta chain was sequenced during a study of tumor-infiltrating lymphocytes in oesophageal squamous cell carcinoma. TCRdb independently ran MiXCR on the PCR reads; one entry per CDR3 protein. The sample lists 20,000 or so distinct CDR3 sequences, roughly 41% occurring once. The sequenced material came from esophageal tumor tissue. This sequence was found in a male donor with esophageal squamous cell carcinoma.

CDR3 sequence reads: CSAVGGVGGGQETQYF. The CDR3 DNA is TGCAGCGCTGTCGGGGGGGTCGGGGGCGGGCAAGAGACCCAGTACTTC. The chain has TRBV29-1 and TRBJ2-7; TRBD2 matches 8 bases. The J call may not be correct, given that the DNA end is closer to TRBJ2-5. There are 16 residues in the CDR3. The germline CDR1 and CDR2 sequences are SQVTM and ANQGSEA.